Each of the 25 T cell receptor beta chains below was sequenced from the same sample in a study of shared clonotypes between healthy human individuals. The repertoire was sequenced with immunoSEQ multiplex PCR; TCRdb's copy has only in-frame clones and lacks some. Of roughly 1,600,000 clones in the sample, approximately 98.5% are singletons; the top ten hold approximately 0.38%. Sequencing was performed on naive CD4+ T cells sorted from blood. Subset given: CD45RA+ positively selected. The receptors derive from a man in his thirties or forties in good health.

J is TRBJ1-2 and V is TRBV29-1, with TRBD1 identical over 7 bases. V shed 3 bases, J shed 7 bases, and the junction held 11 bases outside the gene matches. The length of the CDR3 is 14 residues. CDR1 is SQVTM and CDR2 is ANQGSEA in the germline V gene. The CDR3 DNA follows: TGCAGCGTTGAGGGCCCGACAGGGAGGGTTGGCTACACCTTC. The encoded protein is CSVEGPTGRVGYTF.

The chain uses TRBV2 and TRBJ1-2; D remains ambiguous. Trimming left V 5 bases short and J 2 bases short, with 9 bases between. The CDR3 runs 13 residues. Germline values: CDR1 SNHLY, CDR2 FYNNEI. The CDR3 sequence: CASSKSPNYGYTF. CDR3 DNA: TGTGCCAGCAGTAAGAGTCCCAACTATGGCTACACCTTC.

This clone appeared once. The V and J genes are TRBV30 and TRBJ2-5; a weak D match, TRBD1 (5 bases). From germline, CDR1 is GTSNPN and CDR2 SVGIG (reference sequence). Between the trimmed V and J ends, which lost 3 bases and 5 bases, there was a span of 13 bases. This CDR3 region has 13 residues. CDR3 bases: TGTGCCTGGAGCCCAGGGCTTGTGGAGACCCAGTACTTC. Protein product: CAWSPGLVETQYF.

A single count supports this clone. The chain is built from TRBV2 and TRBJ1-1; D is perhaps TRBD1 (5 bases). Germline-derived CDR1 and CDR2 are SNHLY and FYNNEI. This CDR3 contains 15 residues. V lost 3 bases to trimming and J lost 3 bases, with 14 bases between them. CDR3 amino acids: CASSEGPTPDTEAFF. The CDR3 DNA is TGTGCCAGCAGTGAGGGACCTACGCCAGACACTGAAGCTTTCTTT.

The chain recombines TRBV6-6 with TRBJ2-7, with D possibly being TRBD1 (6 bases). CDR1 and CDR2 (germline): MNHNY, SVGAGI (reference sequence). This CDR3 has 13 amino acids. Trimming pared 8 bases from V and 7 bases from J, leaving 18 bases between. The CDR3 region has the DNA TGTGCCAGCGGGGACACGAGGACGGGGGAGCAGTACTTC. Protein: CASGDTRTGEQYF.

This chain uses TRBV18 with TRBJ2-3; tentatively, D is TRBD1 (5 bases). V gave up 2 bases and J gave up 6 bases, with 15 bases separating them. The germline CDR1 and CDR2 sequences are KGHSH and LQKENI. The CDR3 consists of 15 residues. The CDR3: CASSPLAGNRDTQYF. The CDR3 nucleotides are TGTGCCAGCTCACCATTGGCAGGTAACAGGGATACGCAGTATTTT.

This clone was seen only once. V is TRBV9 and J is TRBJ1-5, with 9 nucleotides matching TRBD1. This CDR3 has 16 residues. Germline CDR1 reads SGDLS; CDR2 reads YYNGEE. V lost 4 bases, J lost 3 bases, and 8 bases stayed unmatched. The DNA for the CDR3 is TGTGCCAGCAGCACCGGACAGGGGTCCAACAATCAGCCCCAGCATTTT. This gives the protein CASSTGQGSNNQPQHF.

CDR3 coding DNA: TGCGCCAGCAGCCCCGGGACAGGGGTTGCGAGCGAGCAGTACTTC. Protein: CASSPGTGVASEQYF. The J gene is TRBJ2-7, the V gene TRBV5-1; 10 nucleotides line up with TRBD1. The junction had 10 bases not matched to a gene; V was cut back by 4 bases and J by 6 bases. CDR1 and CDR2 from the germline V gene are SGHRS and YFSETQ. The CDR3 extends over 15 amino acids.

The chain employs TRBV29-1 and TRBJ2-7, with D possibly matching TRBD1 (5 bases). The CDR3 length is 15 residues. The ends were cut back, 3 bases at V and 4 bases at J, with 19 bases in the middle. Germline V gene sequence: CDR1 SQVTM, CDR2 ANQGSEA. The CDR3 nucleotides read TGCAGCGTTGAGGGGCCATCTTCTTTTGGTTACGAGCAGTACTTC. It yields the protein CSVEGPSSFGYEQYF.

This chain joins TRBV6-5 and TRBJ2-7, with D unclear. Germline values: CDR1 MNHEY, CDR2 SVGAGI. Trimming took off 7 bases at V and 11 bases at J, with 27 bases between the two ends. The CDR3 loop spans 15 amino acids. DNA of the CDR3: TGTGCCAGCAAAAAAACGAACAGCGTCTCCTGGAAAAAGTACTTC. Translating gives CASKKTNSVSWKKYF.

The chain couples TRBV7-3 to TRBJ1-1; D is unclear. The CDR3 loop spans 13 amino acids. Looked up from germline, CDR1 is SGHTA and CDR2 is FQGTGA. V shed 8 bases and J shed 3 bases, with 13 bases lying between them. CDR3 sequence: CASSQLGDTEAFF. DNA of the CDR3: TGTGCCAGCTCCCAACTCGGGGACACTGAAGCTTTCTTT. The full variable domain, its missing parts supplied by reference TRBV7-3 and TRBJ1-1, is GAGVSQTPSNKVTEKGKYVELRCDPISGHTALYWYRQSLGQGPEFLIYFQGTGAADDSGLPNDRFFAVRPEGSVSTLKIQRTERGDSAVYLCASSQLGDTEAFFGQGTRLTVV.

This CDR3 is CASSPDIAGETQYF. CDR3 nucleotide sequence: TGCGCCAGCAGCCCTGATATAGCGGGAGAGACCCAGTACTTC. The chain links TRBV5-1 to TRBJ2-5, with 7 bases that match TRBD2. This CDR3 spans 14 amino acids. V trimming: 4 bases; J trimming: 4 bases; junction bases outside the gene matches: 7. From germline, CDR1 is SGHRS and CDR2 YFSETQ.

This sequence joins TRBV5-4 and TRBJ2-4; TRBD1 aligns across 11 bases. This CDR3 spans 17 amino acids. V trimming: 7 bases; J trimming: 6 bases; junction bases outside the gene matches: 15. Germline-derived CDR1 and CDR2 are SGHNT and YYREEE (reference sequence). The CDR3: CASGAGTGGGQGNIQYF. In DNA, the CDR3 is TGTGCCAGCGGCGCCGGGACAGGGGGGGGTCAGGGAAACATTCAGTACTTC.

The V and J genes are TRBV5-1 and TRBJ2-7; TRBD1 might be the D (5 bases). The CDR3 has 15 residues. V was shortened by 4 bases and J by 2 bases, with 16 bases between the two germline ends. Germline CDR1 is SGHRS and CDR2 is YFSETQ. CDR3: CASSPTGLAAYEQYF. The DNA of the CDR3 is TGCGCCAGCAGCCCAACAGGCCTTGCAGCCTACGAGCAGTACTTC.

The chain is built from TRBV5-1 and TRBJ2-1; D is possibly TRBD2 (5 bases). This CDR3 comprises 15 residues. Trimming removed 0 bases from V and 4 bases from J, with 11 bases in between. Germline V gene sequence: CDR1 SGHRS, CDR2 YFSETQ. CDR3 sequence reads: CASSLGETTYNEQFF. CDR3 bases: TGCGCCAGCAGCTTGGGCGAGACTACATACAATGAGCAGTTCTTC. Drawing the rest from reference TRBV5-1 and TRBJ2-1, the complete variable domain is KAGVTQTPRYLIKTRGQQVTLSCSPISGHRSVSWYQQTPGQGLQFLFEYFSETQRNKGNFPGRFSGRQFSNSRSEMNVSTLELGDSALYLCASSLGETTYNEQFFGPGTRLTVL.

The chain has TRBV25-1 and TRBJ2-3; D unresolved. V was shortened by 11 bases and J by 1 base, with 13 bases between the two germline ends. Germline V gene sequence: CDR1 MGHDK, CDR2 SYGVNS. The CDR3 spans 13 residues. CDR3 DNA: TGTGCCGCTCAAGTTGGGGGCACAGATACGCAGTATTTT. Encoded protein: CAAQVGGTDTQYF.

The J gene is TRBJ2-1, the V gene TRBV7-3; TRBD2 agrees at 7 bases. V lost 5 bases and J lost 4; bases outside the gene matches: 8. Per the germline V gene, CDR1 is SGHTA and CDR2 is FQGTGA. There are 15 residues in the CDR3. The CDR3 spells CASSPGGLPYNEQFF. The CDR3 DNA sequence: TGTGCCAGCAGCCCGGGGGGACTACCTTACAATGAGCAGTTCTTC.

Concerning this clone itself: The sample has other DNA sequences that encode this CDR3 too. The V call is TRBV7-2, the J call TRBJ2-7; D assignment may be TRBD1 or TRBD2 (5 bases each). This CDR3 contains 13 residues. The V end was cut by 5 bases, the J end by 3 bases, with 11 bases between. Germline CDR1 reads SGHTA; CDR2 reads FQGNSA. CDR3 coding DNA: TGTGCCAGCAGCAGGACACGGGGCTACGAGCAGTACTTC. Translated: CASSRTRGYEQYF. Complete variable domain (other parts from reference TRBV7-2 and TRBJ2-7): GAGVSQSPSNKVTEKGKDVELRCDPISGHTALYWYRQSLGQGLEFLIYFQGNSAPDKSGLPSDRFSAERTGGSVSTLTIQRTQQEDSAVYLCASSRTRGYEQYFGPGTRLTVT.

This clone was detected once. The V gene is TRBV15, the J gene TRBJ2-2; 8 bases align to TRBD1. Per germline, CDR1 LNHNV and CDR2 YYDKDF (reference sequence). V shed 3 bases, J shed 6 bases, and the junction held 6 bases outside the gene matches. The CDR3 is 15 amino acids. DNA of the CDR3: TGTGCCACCAGCAGCTCCTCAGGGGGCCCCGGGGAGCTGTTTTTT. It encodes CATSSSSGGPGELFF.

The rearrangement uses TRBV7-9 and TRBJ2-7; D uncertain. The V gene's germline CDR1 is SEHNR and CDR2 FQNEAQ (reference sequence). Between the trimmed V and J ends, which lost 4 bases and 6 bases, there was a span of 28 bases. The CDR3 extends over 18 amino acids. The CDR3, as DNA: TGTGCCAGCAGCTCCAACCGAGGCGGTAAACCTGTTATAGGCGAGCAGTACTTC. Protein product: CASSSNRGGKPVIGEQYF.

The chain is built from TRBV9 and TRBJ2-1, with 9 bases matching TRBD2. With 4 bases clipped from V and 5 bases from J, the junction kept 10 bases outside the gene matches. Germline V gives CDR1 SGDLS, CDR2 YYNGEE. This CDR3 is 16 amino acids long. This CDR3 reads CASSPSRTSDNNEQFF. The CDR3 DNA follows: TGTGCCAGCAGCCCCTCCCGGACTAGCGACAACAATGAGCAGTTCTTC.

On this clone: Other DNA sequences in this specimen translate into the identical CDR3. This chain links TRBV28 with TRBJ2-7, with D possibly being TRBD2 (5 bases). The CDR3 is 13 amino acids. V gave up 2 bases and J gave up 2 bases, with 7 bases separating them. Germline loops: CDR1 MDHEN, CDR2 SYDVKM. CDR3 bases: TGTGCCAGCAGTTTAAACGGGGCCTACGAGCAGTACTTC. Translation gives CASSLNGAYEQYF.

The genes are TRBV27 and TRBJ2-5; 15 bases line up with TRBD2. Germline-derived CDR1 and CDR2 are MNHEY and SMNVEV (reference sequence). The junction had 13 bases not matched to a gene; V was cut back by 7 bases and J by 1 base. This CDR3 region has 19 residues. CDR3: CASTPGPGGLAGGQETQYF. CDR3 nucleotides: TGTGCCAGCACCCCCGGCCCCGGGGGACTAGCGGGAGGCCAAGAGACCCAGTACTTC.

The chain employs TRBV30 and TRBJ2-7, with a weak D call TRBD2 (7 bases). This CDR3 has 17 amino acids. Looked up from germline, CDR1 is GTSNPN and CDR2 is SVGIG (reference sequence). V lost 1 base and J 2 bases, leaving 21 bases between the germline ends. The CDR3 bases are TGTGCCTGGAGTGCGAGGCGGGGGCCTGGAGCCCCCTACGAGCAGTACTTC. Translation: CAWSARRGPGAPYEQYF. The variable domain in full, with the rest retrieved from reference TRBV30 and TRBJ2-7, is SQTIHQWPATLVQPVGSPLSLECTVEGTSNPNLYWYRQAAGRGLQLLFYSVGIGQISSEVPQNLSASRPQDRQFILSSKKLLLSDSGFYLCAWSARRGPGAPYEQYFGPGTRLTVT.

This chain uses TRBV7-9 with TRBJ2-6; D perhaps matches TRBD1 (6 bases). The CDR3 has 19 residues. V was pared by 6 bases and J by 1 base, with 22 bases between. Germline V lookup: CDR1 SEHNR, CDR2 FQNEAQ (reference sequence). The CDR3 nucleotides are TGTGCCAGCAGTTCGCAGGGGAATCCAGACTATTCTGGGGCCAACGTCCTGACTTTC. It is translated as CASSSQGNPDYSGANVLTF.